This TCR beta chain was sequenced during a study of graft-versus-host responses after intestinal transplantation. Study in general: Recipients obtained multivisceral, liver-intestinal, or isolated intestinal transplants. Anti-thymocyte globulin served as induction for all recipients, who then took tacrolimus and steroids for two to three years.

From the graft tissue, intraepithelial and lamina propria lymphocytes were released through processing. Germline V gives CDR1 MGHRA, CDR2 YSYEKL. This CDR3 contains 15 residues. The V and J ends lost 4 bases and 7 bases, in that order; junction bases with no gene match: 5. The repertoire was sequenced with immunoSEQ multiplex PCR; TCRdb's copy has only in-frame clones and lacks some. The sample consists of some 7,000 clones, around two thirds of them appearing once. The chain uses TRBV4-1 and TRBJ2-1, with 12 bases identical to TRBD2. The TCR comes from a human patient who received an intestinal transplant, so some T cells may come from the graft donor. Sequenced here: ileum tissue, sampled more than 50 days after transplant. CDR3 sequence: CASSPLAGGLNEQFF. The CDR3 DNA follows: TGCGCCAGCAGCCCACTAGCGGGGGGTCTTAATGAGCAGTTCTTC.